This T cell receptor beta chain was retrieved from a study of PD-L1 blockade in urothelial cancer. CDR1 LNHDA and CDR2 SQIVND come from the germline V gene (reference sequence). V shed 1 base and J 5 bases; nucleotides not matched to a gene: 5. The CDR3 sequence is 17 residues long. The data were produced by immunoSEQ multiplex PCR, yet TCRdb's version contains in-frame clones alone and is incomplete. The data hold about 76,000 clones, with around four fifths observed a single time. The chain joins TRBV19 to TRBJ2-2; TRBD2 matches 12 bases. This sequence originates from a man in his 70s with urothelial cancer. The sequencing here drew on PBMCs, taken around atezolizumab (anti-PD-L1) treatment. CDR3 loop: CASSIGALAGGTGELFF. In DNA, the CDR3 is TGTGCCAGTAGTATAGGAGCACTAGCGGGAGGAACCGGGGAGCTGTTTTTT.